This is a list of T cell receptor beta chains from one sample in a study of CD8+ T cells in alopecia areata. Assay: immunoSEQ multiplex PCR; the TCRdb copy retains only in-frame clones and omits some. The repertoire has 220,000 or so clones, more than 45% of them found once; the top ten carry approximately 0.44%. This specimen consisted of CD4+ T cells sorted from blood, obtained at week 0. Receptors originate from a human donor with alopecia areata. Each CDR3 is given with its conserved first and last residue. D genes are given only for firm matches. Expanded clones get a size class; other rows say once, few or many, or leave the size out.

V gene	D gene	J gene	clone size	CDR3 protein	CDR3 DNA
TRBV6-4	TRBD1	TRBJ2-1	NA	CASSDWDRGLDEQFF	TGTGCCAGCAGTGACTGGGACAGGGGGCTCGACGAGCAGTTCTTC
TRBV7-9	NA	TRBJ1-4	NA	CASSQNRATNEKLFF	TGTGCCAGCAGCCAAAACAGGGCAACTAATGAAAAACTGTTTTTT
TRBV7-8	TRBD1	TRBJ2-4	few	CASSLGDRARNIQYF	TGTGCCAGCAGCTTAGGGGACAGGGCTAGAAACATTCAGTACTTC
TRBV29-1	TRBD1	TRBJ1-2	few	CSVNYGTGGRTF	TGCAGCGTTAATTACGGGACAGGGGGCCGAACCTTC
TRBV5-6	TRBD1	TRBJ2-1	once	CASIMIGTGSSGEQFF	TGTGCCAGCATTATGATAGGGACAGGGAGCTCCGGTGAGCAGTTCTTC
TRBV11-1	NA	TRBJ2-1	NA	CASSPRSGRNEQFF	TGTGCCAGCAGCCCCCGGTCGGGGCGTAATGAGCAGTTCTTC
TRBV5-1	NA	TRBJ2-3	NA	CASSLGAQYF	TGCGCCAGCAGCTTGGGGGCGCAGTATTTT
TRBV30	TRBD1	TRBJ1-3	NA	CAWGSGQPAGVGNTIYF	TGTGCCTGGGGTTCGGGACAGCCTGCGGGAGTCGGAAACACCATATATTTT
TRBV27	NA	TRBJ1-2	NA	CASRTGAGYTF	TGTGCCAGCAGGACAGGCGCTGGCTACACCTTC
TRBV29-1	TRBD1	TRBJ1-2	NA	CSAGGTGGYTF	TGCAGCGCAGGGGGCACAGGAGGCTACACCTTC
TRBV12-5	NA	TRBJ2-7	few	CASGFPRSLTYEQYF	TGTGCTAGTGGTTTTCCCAGATCCCTTACCTACGAGCAGTACTTC
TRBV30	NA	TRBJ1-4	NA	CAWRRYDRGEKLFF	TGTGCCTGGAGACGCTACGACAGAGGGGAAAAACTGTTTTTT
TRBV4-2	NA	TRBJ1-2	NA	CASSPGGRDYGYTF	TGTGCCAGCAGCCCGGGGGGCAGGGACTATGGCTACACCTTC
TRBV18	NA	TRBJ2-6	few	CASSPTGPGAGANVLTF	TGTGCCAGCTCACCCACCGGACCAGGGGCCGGGGCCAACGTCCTGACTTTC
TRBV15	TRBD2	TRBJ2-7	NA	CATSSPSGSKYF	TGTGCCACCAGCAGCCCTAGCGGGAGCAAGTACTTC
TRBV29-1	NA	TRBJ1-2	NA	CSVPPPAYLQGRAGGYTF	TGCAGCGTCCCCCCTCCAGCCTACTTACAGGGTCGGGCAGGGGGCTACACCTTC
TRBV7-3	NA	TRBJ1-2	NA	CASSRKAGTLYGYTF	TGTGCCAGCAGCCGCAAGGCCGGGACCCTCTATGGCTACACCTTC
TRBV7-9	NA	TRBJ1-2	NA	CASSPRGRDGYTF	TGTGCCAGCAGCCCCAGGGGAAGGGATGGCTACACCTTC
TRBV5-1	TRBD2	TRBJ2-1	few	CASSPTEAGGEQFF	TGCGCCAGCAGCCCTACTGAAGCGGGGGGAGAGCAGTTCTTC
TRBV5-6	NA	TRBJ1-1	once	CASSLNWGKAFF	TGTGCCAGCAGCTTGAACTGGGGTAAAGCTTTCTTT
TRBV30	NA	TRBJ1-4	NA	CAWSRSVGEKLFF	TGTGCCTGGAGTAGGTCGGTAGGGGAAAAACTGTTTTTT
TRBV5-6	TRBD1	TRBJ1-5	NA	CASSFGQGASNQPQHF	TGTGCCAGCAGCTTTGGACAGGGGGCGAGCAATCAGCCCCAGCATTTT
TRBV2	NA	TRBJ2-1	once	CASSVSHYNEQFF	TGTGCCAGCAGTGTGTCACATTACAATGAGCAGTTCTTC
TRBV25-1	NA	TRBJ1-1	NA	CASSEYPYQGNTEAFF	TGTGCCAGCAGTGAATATCCGTACCAGGGGAATACTGAAGCTTTCTTT
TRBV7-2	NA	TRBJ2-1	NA	CASSLERGRNNEQFF	TGTGCCAGCAGCTTAGAACGGGGGCGAAACAATGAGCAGTTCTTC
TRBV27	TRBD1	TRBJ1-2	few	CASSFGQDARGYTF	TGTGCCAGCAGCTTTGGACAGGACGCCCGTGGCTACACCTTC
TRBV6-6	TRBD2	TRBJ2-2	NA	CASRPLGTSGTGELFF	TGTGCCAGCAGACCCCTTGGGACTAGCGGCACCGGGGAGCTGTTTTTT
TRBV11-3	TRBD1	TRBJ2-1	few	CASSERQGAGEQFF	TGTGCCAGCAGCGAGAGGCAGGGGGCCGGAGAGCAGTTCTTC
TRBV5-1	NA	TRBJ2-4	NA	CASSPTTRLAKNIQYF	TGCGCCAGCAGCCCCACCACGAGGCTAGCCAAAAACATTCAGTACTTC
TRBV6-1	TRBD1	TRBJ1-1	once	CASTMDRGTEAFF	TGTGCCAGCACAATGGACAGGGGCACTGAAGCTTTCTTT
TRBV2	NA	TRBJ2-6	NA	CASSEKGREVPGANVLTF	TGTGCCAGCAGTGAGAAGGGCAGGGAGGTTCCTGGGGCCAACGTCCTGACTTTC
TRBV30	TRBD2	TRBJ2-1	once	CACSGSYNEQFF	TGTGCCTGTAGCGGGTCCTACAATGAGCAGTTCTTC
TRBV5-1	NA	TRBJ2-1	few	CASSGTGTTNSYNEQFF	TGCGCCAGCAGCGGTACCGGGACAACGAATTCCTACAATGAGCAGTTCTTC
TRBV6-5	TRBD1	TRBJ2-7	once	CASSYSWTGRTYEQYF	TGTGCCAGCAGTTACTCCTGGACAGGCCGTACCTACGAGCAGTACTTC
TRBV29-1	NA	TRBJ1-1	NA	CSVGGMNTEAFF	TGCAGCGTTGGGGGCATGAACACTGAAGCTTTCTTT
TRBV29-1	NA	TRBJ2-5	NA	CSTRLVLGETQYF	TGCAGCACCAGACTGGTACTGGGGGAGACCCAGTACTTC